This TCR beta chain was sequenced in a study of CD8+ T cells in alopecia areata. Study at large: The study gave treated patients oral tofacitinib at 5 to 10 mg twice daily. Once tofacitinib had been taken for 6 to 18 months, 6 months off drug followed.

Germline V gene data show CDR1 as GTSNPN and CDR2 as SVGIG (reference sequence). This CDR3 comprises 11 residues. Extraction and reverse transcription of RNA yielded cDNA as the sequencing template. Profiling relied on immunoSEQ multiplex PCR, and the TCRdb table lists in-frame clones only, not all of them. The sample contains roughly 120,000 clones, 58% of which appear only once. Sample treatment: oral pan-JAK inhibitor, 5-10 mg twice daily. PBMCs served as the source from which CD4+ and CD8+ T cells were sorted. The sequence was collected from a human donor with alopecia areata. The chain employs TRBV30 and TRBJ2-1, with unresolved D. Here the sequenced sample was CD8+ T cells sorted from blood, taken at week 4, from a patient treated with tofacitinib. This CDR3 reads CAGGVNNEQFF. CDR3 DNA sequence: TGTGCTGGTGGGGTAAACAATGAGCAGTTCTTC. Full variable domain (remainder filled in from reference TRBV30 and TRBJ2-1): SQTIHQWPATLVQPVGSPLSLECTVEGTSNPNLYWYRQAAGRGLQLLFYSVGIGQISSEVPQNLSASRPQDRQFILSSKKLLLSDSGFYLCAGGVNNEQFFGPGTRLTVL.